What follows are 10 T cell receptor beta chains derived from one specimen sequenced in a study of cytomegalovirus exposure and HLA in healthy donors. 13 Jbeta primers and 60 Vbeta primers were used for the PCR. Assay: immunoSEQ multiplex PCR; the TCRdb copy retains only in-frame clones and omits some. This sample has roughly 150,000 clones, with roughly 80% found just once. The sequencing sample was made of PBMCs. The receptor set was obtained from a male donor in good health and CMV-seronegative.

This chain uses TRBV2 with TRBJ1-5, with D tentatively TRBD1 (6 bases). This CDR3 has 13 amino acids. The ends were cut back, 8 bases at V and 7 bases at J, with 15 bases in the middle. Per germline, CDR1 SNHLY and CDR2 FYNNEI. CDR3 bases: TGTGCCAGCGCAACACAGGGTACGCAGCCCCAGCATTTT. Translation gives CASATQGTQPQHF.

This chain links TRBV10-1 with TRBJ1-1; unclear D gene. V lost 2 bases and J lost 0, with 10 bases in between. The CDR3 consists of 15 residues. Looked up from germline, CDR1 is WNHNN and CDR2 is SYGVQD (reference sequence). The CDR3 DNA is TGCGCCAGCAGTGAGCGCGTCGGGGTGAACACTGAAGCTTTCTTT. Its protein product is CASSERVGVNTEAFF.

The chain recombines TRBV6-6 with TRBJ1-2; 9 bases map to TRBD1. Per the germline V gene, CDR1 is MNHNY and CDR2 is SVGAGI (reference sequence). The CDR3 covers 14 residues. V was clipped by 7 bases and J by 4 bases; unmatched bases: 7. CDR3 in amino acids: CASKTGTGIYGYTF. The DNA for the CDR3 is TGTGCCAGCAAGACCGGGACAGGGATCTATGGCTACACCTTC.

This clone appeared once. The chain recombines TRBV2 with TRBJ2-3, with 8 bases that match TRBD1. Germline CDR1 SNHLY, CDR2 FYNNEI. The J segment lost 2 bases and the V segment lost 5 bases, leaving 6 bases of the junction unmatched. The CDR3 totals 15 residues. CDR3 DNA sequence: TGTGCCAGCAGTTGGGACAGGAGATACACAGATACGCAGTATTTT. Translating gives CASSWDRRYTDTQYF.

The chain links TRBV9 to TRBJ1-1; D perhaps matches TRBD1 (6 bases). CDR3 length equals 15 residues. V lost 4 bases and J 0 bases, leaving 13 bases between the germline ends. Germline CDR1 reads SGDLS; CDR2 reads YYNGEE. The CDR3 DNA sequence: TGTGCCAGCAGCCCACGACCAGGGGTGAACACTGAAGCTTTCTTT. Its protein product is CASSPRPGVNTEAFF.

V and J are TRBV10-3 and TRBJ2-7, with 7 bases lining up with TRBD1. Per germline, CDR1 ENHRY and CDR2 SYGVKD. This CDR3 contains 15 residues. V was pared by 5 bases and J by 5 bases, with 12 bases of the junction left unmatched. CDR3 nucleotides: TGTGCCATCAGTACCAAGGACAGGTCAGGCCACGAGCAGTACTTC. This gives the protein CAISTKDRSGHEQYF.

Here the CDR3 DNA reads TGCGCCAGCAGCCTAATGACAGGGGGCTCCGGGGAGCTGTTTTTT. Translated, it gives CASSLMTGGSGELFF. This chain joins TRBV5-1 and TRBJ2-2, with TRBD1 matching 10 bases. V lost 4 bases, J lost 6 bases, and 6 bases stayed unmatched. The CDR3 spans 15 residues. The germline V gene has CDR1 SGHRS and CDR2 YFSETQ.

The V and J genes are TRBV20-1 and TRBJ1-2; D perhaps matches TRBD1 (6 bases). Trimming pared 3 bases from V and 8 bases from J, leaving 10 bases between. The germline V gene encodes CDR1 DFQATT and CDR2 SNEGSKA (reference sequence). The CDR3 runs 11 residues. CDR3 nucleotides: TGCAGTGCTAGGGGCAGGGGAGGCTACACCTTC. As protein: CSARGRGGYTF.

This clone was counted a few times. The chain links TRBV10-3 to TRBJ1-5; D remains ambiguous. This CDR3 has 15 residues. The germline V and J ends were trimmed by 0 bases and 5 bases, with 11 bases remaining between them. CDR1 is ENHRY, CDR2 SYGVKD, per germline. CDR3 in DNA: TGTGCCATCAGTGAGTCGCGGGATCGGGATCAGCCCCAGCATTTT. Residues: CAISESRDRDQPQHF.

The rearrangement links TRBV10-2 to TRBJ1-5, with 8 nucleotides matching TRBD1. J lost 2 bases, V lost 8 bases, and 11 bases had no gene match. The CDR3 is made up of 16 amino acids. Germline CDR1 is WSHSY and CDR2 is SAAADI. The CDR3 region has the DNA TGCGCCAGCGCCGTCTCAGGGGGCTTTCGCAATCAGCCCCAGCATTTT. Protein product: CASAVSGGFRNQPQHF.